This paragraph covers one TCR beta chain sequence. Its antigen is not yet known. The input lacks base qualities; no much larger clone sits a single base away. The immunoSEQ Assay, a bias-controlled multiplex PCR, was used to amplify TCRbeta CDR3 regions from genomic DNA. The published analysis was carried out like this. The number of nucleated cells in each sample was estimated by amplification of reference gene primers within the assay. To quantify the absolute abundance of each unique TCRbeta CDR3 rearrangement, sequence reads were collapsed and filtered. For each sample, productive Simpson clonality was calculated as the square root of Simpson's diversity index across productive rearrangements. Here the immuneACCESS table is served through TCRdb, limited to in-frame sequences with V and J called. Missing clones are a known gap in these copies; in checked studies unresolved V genes cover under half, and the rest lacks a known reason. V, J and clone size are taken as reported in that table, and D and trimming were inferred from the DNA itself. The sample table lists under 100,000 clones, roughly nine tenths of them with a count of one. 5% to 6.5% of the sample is in the top ten clones.

The source of the sample is a study of blood T cell repertoires in COVID-19 (dated by TCRdb to 2018 to 2020). As for the study more broadly: The collaborator samples originated in the United States, Italy and Spain and spanned the acute and convalescent phases of COVID-19. The material from the prospective study consisted of cDNA or gDNA derived from T cells, B-cell-depleted T cells, or PBMCs. Subjects who had been exposed to COVID-19, were actively infected with it, or had recovered from it provided the deeply sampled blood TCRbeta repertoires that made up the dataset. The repertoires were made available in a free public database intended to serve as a resource for research on the immune response to SARS-CoV-2. Samples were obtained from the ongoing ImmuneRACE study (first 160 participants) and from some 1,300 subjects provided by 6 global collaborators. The sample metadata nearly always contained a de-identified subject ID, COVID-19 status, age in years and sex. Where available, HLA class I and class II types were taken from metadata supplied by the sample provider and were not determined by assay-based typing.

CDR1 is given as SGHNT and CDR2 as YENEEA, both from the germline V gene. V is cut back by 3 bases and J by 3 bases, with 9 bases in the junction unmatched. The CDR3 runs 16 amino acids, cysteine and phenylalanine included. Only the CDR3 part of the read is kept: 48 bases, read in frame from the first base. What the authors observed across the whole study: The quantity of clinical and demographic metadata differed by source and by participant and was supplied without curation.

Each collaborating institution followed its own protocols to collect whole blood in K2EDTA tubes. For TCRbeta analysis, collaborators shipped samples in one of three forms: frozen whole blood, isolated PBMCs, or DNA extracted from either of those sample types. The chain employs TRBV11-3 and TRBJ2-5; 8 bases in the junction line up with TRBD2. The sample was peripheral blood. The sequence derives from a man between 50 and 59 years old with acute or convalescent COVID-19. For the CDR3, the sequence is CASSLGTSVLEETQYF. The nucleotide sequence is given as TGTGCCAGCAGCTTGGGGACTAGTGTTCTGGAAGAGACCCAGTACTTC.